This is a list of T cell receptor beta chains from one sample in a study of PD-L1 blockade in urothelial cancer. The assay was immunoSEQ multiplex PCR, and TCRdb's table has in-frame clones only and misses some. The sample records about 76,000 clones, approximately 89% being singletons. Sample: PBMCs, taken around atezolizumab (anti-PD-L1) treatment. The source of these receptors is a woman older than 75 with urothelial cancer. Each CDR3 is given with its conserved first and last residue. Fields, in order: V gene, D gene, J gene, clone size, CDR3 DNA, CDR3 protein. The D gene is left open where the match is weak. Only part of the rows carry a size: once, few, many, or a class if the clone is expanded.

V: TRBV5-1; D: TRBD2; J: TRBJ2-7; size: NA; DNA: TGCGCCAGCAGCGAAGGGACTAGCGGGGCCTACGAGCAGTACTTC; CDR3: CASSEGTSGAYEQYF
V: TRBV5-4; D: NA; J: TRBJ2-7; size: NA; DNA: TGTGCCAGCAGCTTGGATCCCGGGACGGGGGACGAGCAGTACTTC; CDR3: CASSLDPGTGDEQYF
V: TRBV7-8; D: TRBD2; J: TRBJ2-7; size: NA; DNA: TGTGCCAGCAGCTTAGCCGTAGGACTAGCCTCGCCCTCCTACGAGCAGTACTTC; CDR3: CASSLAVGLASPSYEQYF
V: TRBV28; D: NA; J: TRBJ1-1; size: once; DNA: TGTGCCAGCAGTCTCTTTCTTGGACAGCTTGAAGCTTTCTTT; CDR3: CASSLFLGQLEAFF
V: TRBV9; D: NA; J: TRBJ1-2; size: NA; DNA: TGTGCCAGCAGCGTAGACGGGAGCAACTATGGCTACACCTTC; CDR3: CASSVDGSNYGYTF
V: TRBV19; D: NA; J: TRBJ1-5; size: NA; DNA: TGTGCCAGTAGTCCGCCGACGTGGAGCAGCAATCAGCCCCAGCATTTT; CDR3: CASSPPTWSSNQPQHF
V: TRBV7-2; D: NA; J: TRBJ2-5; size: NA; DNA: TGTGCCAGCAGCTCCCTCGCAGGGCCGGGAGAGACCCAGTACTTC; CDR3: CASSSLAGPGETQYF
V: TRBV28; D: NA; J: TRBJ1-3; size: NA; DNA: TGTGCCAGCAGTTTCTCAGGGGCTGGAAACACCATATATTTT; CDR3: CASSFSGAGNTIYF
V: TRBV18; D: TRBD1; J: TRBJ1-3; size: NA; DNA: TGTGCCAGCTCACAGACAGGGGCTGGAAACACCATATATTTT; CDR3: CASSQTGAGNTIYF
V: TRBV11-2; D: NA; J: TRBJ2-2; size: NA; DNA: TGTGCCAGCAGCTTAGGGGAGTACGGGGAGCTGTTTTTT; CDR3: CASSLGEYGELFF
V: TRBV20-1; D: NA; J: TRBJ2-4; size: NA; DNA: TGCAGTGGGCGGGCCAAAAACATTCAGTACTTC; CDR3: CSGRAKNIQYF
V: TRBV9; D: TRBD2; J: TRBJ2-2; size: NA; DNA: TGTGCCAGCAGCTCAGGGACTAGCGGCAACACCGGGGAGCTGTTTTTT; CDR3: CASSSGTSGNTGELFF
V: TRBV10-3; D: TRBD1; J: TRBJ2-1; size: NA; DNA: TGTGCCATCAGTGATAGACAGGGGTACAATGAGCAGTTCTTC; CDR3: CAISDRQGYNEQFF
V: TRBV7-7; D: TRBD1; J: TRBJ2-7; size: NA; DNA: TGTGCCAGCAGCTTATCCACAGGGGGATACGAGCAGTACTTC; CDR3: CASSLSTGGYEQYF
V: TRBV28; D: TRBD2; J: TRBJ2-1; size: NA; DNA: TGTGCCAGCAGTTTACGCGGGAGGGCCTTAAATAATGAGCAGTTCTTC; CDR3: CASSLRGRALNNEQFF
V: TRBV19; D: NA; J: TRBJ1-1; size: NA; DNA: TGTGCCAGTAGTGGAGGAGGGAACACTGAAGCTTTCTTT; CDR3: CASSGGGNTEAFF
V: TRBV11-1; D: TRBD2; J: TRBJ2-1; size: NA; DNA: TGTGCCAGCAGCTTTCGAATTAGGACTAGCGGAGCGAACAATGAGCAGTTCTTC; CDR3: CASSFRIRTSGANNEQFF
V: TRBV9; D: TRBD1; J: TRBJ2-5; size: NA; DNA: TGTGCCAGCAGCCCAAGGACAGGGCAAGAGACCCAGTACTTC; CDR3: CASSPRTGQETQYF
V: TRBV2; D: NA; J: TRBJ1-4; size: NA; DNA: TGTGCCAGCCGACCCACAGGGTTGGATGAAAAACTGTTTTTT; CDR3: CASRPTGLDEKLFF
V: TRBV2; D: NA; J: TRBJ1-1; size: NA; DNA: TGTGCCACTTTTGGACAGCCTAACACTGAAGCTTTCTTT; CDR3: CATFGQPNTEAFF
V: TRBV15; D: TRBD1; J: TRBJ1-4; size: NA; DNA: TGTGCCACCAGCAGAGCCGGAACAGGGGGTGAAAAACTGTTTTTT; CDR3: CATSRAGTGGEKLFF
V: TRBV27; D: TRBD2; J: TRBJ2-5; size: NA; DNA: TGTGCCAGCAGTTTTTCCGGAGGGTCGGGAGGCGGTGAGACCCAGTACTTC; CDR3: CASSFSGGSGGGETQYF
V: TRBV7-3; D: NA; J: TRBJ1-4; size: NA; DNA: TGTGCCAGCGACCAGGGACTTATAAATGAAAAACTGTTTTTT; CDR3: CASDQGLINEKLFF
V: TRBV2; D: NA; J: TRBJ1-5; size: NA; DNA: TGTGCCAGCACTAGCGACGCGGGCAGGGAACGTCAGCCCCAGCATTTT; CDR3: CASTSDAGRERQPQHF
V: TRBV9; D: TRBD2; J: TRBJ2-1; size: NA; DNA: TGTGCCAGCCAAACCGGTTGGCTAGCGGGAGGCAATGAGCAGTTCTTC; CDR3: CASQTGWLAGGNEQFF
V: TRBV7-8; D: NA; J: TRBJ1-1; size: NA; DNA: TGTGCCAGCAGTCCTCTCCAGTCGGGCACTGAAGCTTTCTTT; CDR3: CASSPLQSGTEAFF
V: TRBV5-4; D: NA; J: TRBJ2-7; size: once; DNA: TGTGCCAGCAGCTTGGCCCCGGGGGAGCAGTACTTC; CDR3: CASSLAPGEQYF
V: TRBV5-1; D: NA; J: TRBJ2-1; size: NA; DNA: TGCGCCAGCAGCTTGGGTGGGGACTGGGTCTTC; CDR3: CASSLGGDWVF
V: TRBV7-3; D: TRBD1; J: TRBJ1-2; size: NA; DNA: TGTGCCAGCAGCTCCTCGACAGGGGTCTATGGCTACACCTTC; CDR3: CASSSSTGVYGYTF
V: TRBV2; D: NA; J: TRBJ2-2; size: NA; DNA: TGTGCCAGCAGTGAACGGGGGAGTGGGGAGCTGTTTTTT; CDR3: CASSERGSGELFF
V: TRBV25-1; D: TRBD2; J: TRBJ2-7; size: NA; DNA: TGTGCCAGCAGTGAAAGACTAGCGGGGACCTACGAGCAGTACTTC; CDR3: CASSERLAGTYEQYF
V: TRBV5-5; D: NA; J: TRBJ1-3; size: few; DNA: TGTGCCAGCAGCTTGGCCCAGCGGAACGCTGGAAACACCATATATTTT; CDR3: CASSLAQRNAGNTIYF
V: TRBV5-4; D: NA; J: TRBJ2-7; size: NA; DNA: TGTGCCAGCAGCCAACCATTAGGGGTCGGCTACGAGCAGTACTTC; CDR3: CASSQPLGVGYEQYF
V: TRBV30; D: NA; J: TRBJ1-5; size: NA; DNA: TGTGCCTGGGGCGCGGGGGACAATCAGCCCCAGCATTTT; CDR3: CAWGAGDNQPQHF
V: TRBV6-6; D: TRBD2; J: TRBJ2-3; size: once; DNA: TGTGCCACCCAGCGGGACGTCACAGATACGCAGTATTTT; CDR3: CATQRDVTDTQYF
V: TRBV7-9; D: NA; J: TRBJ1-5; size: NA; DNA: TGTGCCAGCAGCTCCTTTCCGGGGAGCAATCAGCCCCAGCATTTT; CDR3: CASSSFPGSNQPQHF
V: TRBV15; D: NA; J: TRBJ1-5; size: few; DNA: TGTGCCACCAGCAGAGATGACAGTCCTAATCAGCCCCAGCATTTT; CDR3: CATSRDDSPNQPQHF
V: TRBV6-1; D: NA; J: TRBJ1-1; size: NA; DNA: TGTGCCAGCAACAGGTACGGCACTGAAGCTTTCTTT; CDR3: CASNRYGTEAFF
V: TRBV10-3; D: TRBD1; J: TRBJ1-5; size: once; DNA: TGTGCCATCAGTGGAACCATGACAGGGGCTGGCAATCAGCCCCAGCATTTT; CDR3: CAISGTMTGAGNQPQHF
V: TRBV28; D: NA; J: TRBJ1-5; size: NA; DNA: TGTGCCAGCAGTTTCGTGGGAGGGAGCAATCAGCCCCAGCATTTT; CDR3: CASSFVGGSNQPQHF
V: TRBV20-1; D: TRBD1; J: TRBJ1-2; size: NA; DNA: TGCAGTGCCGGGACAGCCTATGGCTACACCTTC; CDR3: CSAGTAYGYTF
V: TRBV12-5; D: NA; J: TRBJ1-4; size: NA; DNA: TGTGCTAGTGGTTTGAAACCGGACAGCTTTAATGAAAAACTGTTTTTT; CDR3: CASGLKPDSFNEKLFF
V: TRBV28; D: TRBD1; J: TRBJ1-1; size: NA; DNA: TGTGCCAGCAGTTCCAACCCCGACAGGGTGAAGGCTGAAGCTTTCTTT; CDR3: CASSSNPDRVKAEAFF
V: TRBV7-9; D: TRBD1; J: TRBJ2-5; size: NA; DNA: TGTGCCAGCAGCCAAAGGACAGGGGGAGAGACCCAGTACTTC; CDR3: CASSQRTGGETQYF
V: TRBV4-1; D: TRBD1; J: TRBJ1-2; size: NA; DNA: TGCGCCAGCAGCCCGGACAGGGGTCCCTATGGCTACACCTTC; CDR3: CASSPDRGPYGYTF
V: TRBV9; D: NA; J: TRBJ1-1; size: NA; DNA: TGTGCCAGCAGCGTATTACCGGATGGTGGGGCGAACACTGAAGCTTTCTTT; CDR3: CASSVLPDGGANTEAFF
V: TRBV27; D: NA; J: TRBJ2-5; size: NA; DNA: TGTGCCAGCAGTTTCTTGGGCCCCCGGGAGACCCAGTACTTC; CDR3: CASSFLGPRETQYF
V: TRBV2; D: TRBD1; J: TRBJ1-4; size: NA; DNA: TGTGCCAGCAGACCCGGACAGGCAACTAATGAAAAACTGTTTTTT; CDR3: CASRPGQATNEKLFF
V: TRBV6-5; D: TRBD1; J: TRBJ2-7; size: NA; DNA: TGTGCCAGCAGTTACGACAGGGACTACGAGCAGTACTTC; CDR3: CASSYDRDYEQYF
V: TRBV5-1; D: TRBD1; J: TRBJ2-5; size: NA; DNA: TGCGCCAGCAGCTTGGACAGGGGAAGCGAGACCCAGTACTTC; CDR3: CASSLDRGSETQYF
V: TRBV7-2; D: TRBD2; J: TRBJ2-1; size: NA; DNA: TGTGCCAGCAGCCGGACTAGCGGGAGGCCGGGGAATGAGCAGTTCTTC; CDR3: CASSRTSGRPGNEQFF
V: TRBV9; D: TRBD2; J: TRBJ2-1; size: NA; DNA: TGTGCCAGCAGCGTAGGGGGGGAGGGGTGGCATGAGCAGTTCTTC; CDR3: CASSVGGEGWHEQFF